Only one count was recorded for the clone carrying this TCR beta chain. CDR3 length: 13 amino acids. Germline CDR1 MNHEY, CDR2 SVGAGI. With 4 bases clipped from V and 7 bases from J, the junction kept 4 bases outside the gene matches. Only in-frame clones appear in the TCRdb table, and some are missing; sequencing was by immunoSEQ multiplex PCR. The sample contains around 67,000 clones, 70% to 90% of which appear only once. The sample originates from a study of OX40 agonist ivuxolimab in advanced cancers. About the study: All patients had ivuxolimab intravenously every 2 weeks at 0.01 to 10 mg/kg. Patients in dose escalation had liver, melanoma, kidney or head and neck cancers.

Enrollment shut out patients with autoimmune disease history or systemic immunosuppression. The clonotype was recovered from an adult with an advanced solid tumor such as melanoma, head and neck, liver or kidney cancer. The chain employs TRBV6-5 and TRBJ1-2, with 9 positions matching TRBD1. The starting material was CD4+ or CD8+ T cells sorted from blood, obtained in a trial of the OX40 agonist ivuxolimab. The CDR3 DNA reads TGTGCCAGCAGTTCCGGGACAGGGTTTGGCTACACCTTC. Translation: CASSSGTGFGYTF.